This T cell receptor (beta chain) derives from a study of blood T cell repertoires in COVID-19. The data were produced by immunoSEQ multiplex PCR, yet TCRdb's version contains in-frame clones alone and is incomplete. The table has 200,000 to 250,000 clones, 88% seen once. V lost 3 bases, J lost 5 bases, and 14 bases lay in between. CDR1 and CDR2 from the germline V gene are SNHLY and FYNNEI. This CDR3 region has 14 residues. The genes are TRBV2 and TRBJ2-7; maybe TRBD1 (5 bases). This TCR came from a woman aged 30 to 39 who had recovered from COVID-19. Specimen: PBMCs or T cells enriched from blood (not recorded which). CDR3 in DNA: TGTGCCAGCAGTGATCGGTCAAGGGGCCACGAGCAGTACTTC. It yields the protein CASSDRSRGHEQYF.